A selection of T cell receptor beta chains follows, all from one sample in a study of OX40 agonist ivuxolimab in advanced cancers. Measured with immunoSEQ multiplex PCR; TCRdb has only the in-frame clones, and not every one. The data hold 22,000 or so clones, with 85% to 90% observed a single time. Specimen: CD4+ or CD8+ T cells sorted from blood, collected in a trial of the OX40 agonist ivuxolimab. These TCRs come from an adult with an advanced solid tumor such as melanoma, head and neck, liver or kidney cancer. Both conserved end residues are trimmed from each CDR3. Not every row has a clone size; where given, it reads once, few, many or a size class.

clone size,V gene,CDR3 protein
.,TRBV27,ASSTGTGYYEQY
.,TRBV30,AWSSRKRVYNEQF
.,TRBV6-6,ASRPPPVGADTQY
.,TRBV25-1,ASSDPTSLDPNEQF
.,TRBV4-2,ASSQEGQYSYEQY
few,TRBV7-8,ASSLASTEAF
.,TRBV27,ASSSPGTGDPVNTGELF
.,TRBV27,ASSLTGKAYEQY
once,TRBV27,ASSLLGGRNNEQF
.,TRBV11-2,ASSPWTVKNTEAF
.,TRBV4-2,ASSHPIPDSGTEWGYT
.,TRBV14,ASSLSRELNTEAF
.,TRBV13,ASSPTSREQY